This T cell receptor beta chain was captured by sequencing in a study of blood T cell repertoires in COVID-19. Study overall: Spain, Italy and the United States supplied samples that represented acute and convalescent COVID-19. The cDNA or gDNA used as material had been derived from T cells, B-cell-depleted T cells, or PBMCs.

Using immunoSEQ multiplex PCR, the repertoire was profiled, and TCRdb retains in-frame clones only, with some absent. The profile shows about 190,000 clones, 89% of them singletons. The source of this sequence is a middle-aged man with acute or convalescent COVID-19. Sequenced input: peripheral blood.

The CDR3 loop is CASSQRGGHTGELFF. The CDR3 nucleotides read TGTGCCAGCTCCCAGAGGGGGGGACACACCGGGGAGCTGTTTTTT. V usage is TRBV6-5 and J usage is TRBJ2-2, with TRBD2 as a possible D gene (7 bases). CDR1 and CDR2 (germline): MNHEY, SVGAGI. The CDR3 spans 15 residues. Trimming left V 8 bases short and J 3 bases short, with 16 bases between.